These 29 T cell receptor beta chains were all obtained from the same sample, sequenced in a study of blood T cell repertoires in COVID-19. Data came from immunoSEQ multiplex PCR; TCRdb stores just in-frame clones and leaves some out. Here the sample spans around 130,000 clones, 86% being singletons. Source material: peripheral blood. Receptors were obtained from a woman in her 50s who had recovered from COVID-19.

This chain connects TRBV7-2 to TRBJ2-3; 9 nucleotides align to TRBD2. Germline-derived CDR1 and CDR2 are SGHTA and FQGNSA. The CDR3 spans 13 residues. V was clipped by 5 bases and J by 12 bases; unmatched bases: 9. For the CDR3, the DNA is TGTGCCAGCAGCCAGCGGGCGGGAGGGTTCCAGTATTTT. Encoded protein: CASSQRAGGFQYF.

This chain links TRBV5-5 with TRBJ2-7; D is perhaps TRBD2 (5 bases). CDR1 is SGHKS, CDR2 YYEKEE, per germline (reference sequence). Trimming took 4 bases from V and 4 from J, leaving 15 bases between them. The CDR3 consists of 14 residues. For the CDR3, the DNA is TGTGCCAGCAGCACCGGCCCCGGGGATTACGAGCAGTACTTC. Protein sequence: CASSTGPGDYEQYF.

The count of this clone is one. CDR3 coding DNA: TGCGCCAGCAGCTTGGTGCTGGTCCGGGGAGAGACCCAGTACTTC. It yields the protein CASSLVLVRGETQYF. V gene TRBV5-1 combines with J gene TRBJ2-5, with a weak D call TRBD2 (5 bases). Germline V lookup: CDR1 SGHRS, CDR2 YFSETQ. This CDR3 is built from 15 residues. Deletions cut 0 bases from V and 4 bases from J, with 13 bases between.

The chain recombines TRBV6-5 with TRBJ2-7; 12 bases line up with TRBD2. The CDR3 runs to 15 residues. V dropped 3 bases and J dropped 6; count of bases not matched to a gene: 6. CDR1 and CDR2 from the germline V gene are MNHEY and SVGAGI. The CDR3 nucleotides are TGTGCCAGCAGTTATTTGACTAGCGGGAGAGCCGAGCAGTACTTC. Amino acid sequence: CASSYLTSGRAEQYF.

In nucleotides, the CDR3 is TGTGCCAGTAGTATTTACTTTGACAGCACCTACGAGCAGTACTTC. This encodes CASSIYFDSTYEQYF. The V and J genes are TRBV19 and TRBJ2-7; tentatively, D is TRBD1 (5 bases). CDR1 LNHDA and CDR2 SQIVND come from the germline V gene (reference sequence). Trimming stripped 3 bases from V and 2 bases from J, with 14 bases between. The CDR3 contains 15 residues.

The chain has TRBV5-4 and TRBJ1-2; 7 bases are a match to TRBD1. This CDR3 spans 15 amino acids. Trimming removed 4 bases from V and 2 bases from J; junction bases left unmatched: 8. From germline, CDR1 is SGHNT and CDR2 YYREEE (reference sequence). This chain's CDR3 is CASSTRQGGNYGYTF. The DNA for the CDR3 is TGTGCCAGCAGCACCCGACAGGGAGGAAACTATGGCTACACCTTC. Together with reference TRBV5-4 and TRBJ1-2, the CDR3 gives the full variable domain: ETGVTQSPTHLIKTRGQQVTLRCSSQSGHNTVSWYQQALGQGPQFIFQYYREEENGRGNFPPRFSGLQFPNYSSELNVNALELDDSALYLCASSTRQGGNYGYTFGSGTRLTVV.

The chain is built from TRBV6-6 and TRBJ2-7; D might be TRBD2 (5 bases). Germline V lookup: CDR1 MNHNY, CDR2 SVGAGI (reference sequence). The CDR3 covers 15 residues. The germline V and J ends were trimmed by 0 bases and 2 bases, with 11 bases remaining between them. The CDR3 region is CASSYSPSGPYEQYF. CDR3 nucleotides: TGTGCCAGCAGTTACTCCCCAAGCGGCCCCTACGAGCAGTACTTC.

The chain couples TRBV12-5 to TRBJ1-2; D not certain. Germline CDR1 reads LGHNT; CDR2 reads FRNRAP. V was clipped by 7 bases and J by 4 bases, with 13 bases between them. The CDR3 spans 13 residues. The CDR3 region has the DNA TGTGCTAGTGTTATGGGCGATACCTATGGCTACACCTTC. Its translation is CASVMGDTYGYTF.

This clone occurred a few times. The chain uses TRBV3-1 (or the pseudogene TRBV3-2) and TRBJ2-1; no reliable D call. The V and J ends lost 4 bases and 4 bases respectively, with 5 bases between them. CDR1 is LGHDT, CDR2 YNNKEL, per germline (reference sequence). The CDR3 has 12 amino acids. The DNA for the CDR3 is TGTGCCAGCAGCCCCTATTACAATGAGCAGTTCTTC. It yields the protein CASSPYYNEQFF.

The genes are TRBV5-1 and TRBJ2-6, with D perhaps TRBD2 (6 bases). Germline values: CDR1 SGHRS, CDR2 YFSETQ. Trimming took off 0 bases at V and 0 bases at J, with 22 bases between the two ends. This CDR3 is built from 21 residues. CDR3 nucleotide sequence: TGCGCCAGCAGCTTGGTTTCCGGGATCCCGGGAGAGATCTCTGGGGCCAACGTCCTGACTTTC. Translated: CASSLVSGIPGEISGANVLTF.

The chain combines TRBV6-1 with TRBJ1-2, with D unclear. The CDR3 spans 14 residues. Germline CDR1 is MNHNS and CDR2 is SASEGT. Trimming cost V 2 bases and J 1 base, with 8 bases left between them. CDR3 sequence: CASSESHSNYGYTF. CDR3 coding DNA: TGTGCCAGCAGTGAATCTCACAGTAACTATGGCTACACCTTC.

This chain connects TRBV23-1 to TRBJ1-5; a weak D match, TRBD1 (6 bases). TRBV23-1 is an ORF, and what it does is uncertain. Between the trimmed V and J ends, which lost 3 bases and 6 bases, there was a span of 9 bases. The CDR3 is made up of 13 amino acids. DNA of the CDR3: TGCGCCAGCAGTCACGACAGGTTTCAGCCCCAGCATTTT. This sequence encodes CASSHDRFQPQHF.

The J gene is TRBJ2-2, the V gene TRBV18; D gene unclear. The CDR3 runs 13 residues. From germline, CDR1 is KGHSH and CDR2 LQKENI. V dropped 3 bases and J dropped 5 bases, with 7 bases sitting between them. The CDR3 DNA is TGTGCCAGCTCACCGTCCTCTACCGGGGAGCTGTTTTTT. Residues: CASSPSSTGELFF. The variable domain in full, completed from reference TRBV18 and TRBJ2-2, reads NAGVMQNPRHLVRRRGQEARLRCSPMKGHSHVYWYRQLPEEGLKFMVYLQKENIIDESGMPKERFSAEFPKEGPSILRIQQVVRGDSAAYFCASSPSSTGELFFGEGSRLTVL.

The chain recombines TRBV7-9 with TRBJ1-4; 9 nucleotides line up with TRBD1. The CDR3 length is 17 residues. With 3 bases clipped from V and 3 bases from J, the junction kept 8 bases outside the gene matches. Germline assignment: CDR1 SEHNR and CDR2 FQNEAQ (reference sequence). In nucleotides, the CDR3 is TGTGCCAGCAGCTTCCACGACAGGGGGTTAGCTAATGAAAAACTGTTTTTT. Its protein product is CASSFHDRGLANEKLFF.

This chain links TRBV7-9 with TRBJ2-2; D unclear. The CDR3 sequence is 14 residues long. Looked up from germline, CDR1 is SEHNR and CDR2 is FQNEAQ (reference sequence). Trimming pared 7 bases from V and 4 bases from J, leaving 13 bases between. The CDR3 sequence is CASTNVGFTGELFF. The CDR3 DNA reads as TGTGCCAGCACGAATGTCGGGTTCACCGGGGAGCTGTTTTTT.

The chain uses TRBV9 and TRBJ1-6; perhaps TRBD1 as D (5 bases). CDR1 and CDR2 (germline): SGDLS, YYNGEE. CDR3 length equals 15 residues. The V gene lost 0 bases and the J gene lost 10 bases, with 14 bases spanning the gap. The CDR3 reads CASSVATGGESPLHF. CDR3 nucleotides: TGTGCCAGCAGCGTAGCTACGGGGGGGGAATCACCCCTCCACTTT.

The genes are TRBV5-1 and TRBJ2-2; perhaps TRBD2 as D (5 bases). From germline, CDR1 is SGHRS and CDR2 YFSETQ. The CDR3 sequence is 15 residues long. Trimming took off 0 bases at V and 3 bases at J, with 9 bases between the two ends. The CDR3 nucleotides read TGCGCCAGCAGCTTGGCGATCGGGGACACCGGGGAGCTGTTTTTT. It specifies CASSLAIGDTGELFF.

The V and J genes are TRBV2 and TRBJ2-5; TRBD1 agrees at 8 bases. The CDR3 is 14 amino acids. The germline V gene has CDR1 SNHLY and CDR2 FYNNEI. With V trimmed by 8 bases and J by 10 bases, 15 bases remained unmatched. The chain's CDR3 is CASVPGETGEDQYF. CDR3 nucleotide sequence: TGTGCCAGCGTGCCGGGTGAGACAGGGGAGGACCAGTACTTC.

V is TRBV28 and J is TRBJ1-2, with D maybe TRBD1 (6 bases). The CDR3 extends over 15 amino acids. Germline CDR1 reads MDHEN; CDR2 reads SYDVKM. The V gene lost 3 bases and the J gene lost 7 bases, with 18 bases spanning the gap. CDR3 DNA sequence: TGTGCCAGCAGTTTGAGGGACACGATGGCAATTGGCTACACCTTC. It encodes CASSLRDTMAIGYTF.

The CDR3 DNA reads as TGTGCCAGCAGCCTAACGGGGGTCTACAATGAGCAGTTCTTC. Encoded protein: CASSLTGVYNEQFF. The chain has TRBV3-1 (or the pseudogene TRBV3-2) and TRBJ2-1; possible D gene TRBD2, 6 bases. V lost 4 bases and J lost 3, with 10 bases in between. CDR3 length equals 14 residues. In germline, CDR1 is LGHDT, CDR2 YNNKEL (reference sequence).

In its sample, this clone was seen many times. The chain combines TRBV29-1 with TRBJ1-5; 9 positions match TRBD1. The CDR3 spans 17 residues. V was pared by 4 bases and J by 2 bases, with 12 bases of the junction left unmatched. Germline CDR1 reads SQVTM; CDR2 reads ANQGSEA. The CDR3 sequence: CSVGNGTGRFGNQPQHF. The DNA for the CDR3 is TGCAGCGTTGGAAATGGGACAGGGAGATTTGGCAATCAGCCCCAGCATTTT.

The chain uses TRBV2 and TRBJ1-1; 7 positions match TRBD1. The CDR3 runs 16 residues. Germline CDR1 is SNHLY and CDR2 is FYNNEI. The J segment lost 8 bases and the V segment lost 6 bases, leaving 18 bases of the junction unmatched. The CDR3 loop reads CASREPPLTGVREAFF. DNA for the CDR3: TGTGCCAGCAGGGAACCCCCTCTAACAGGGGTGCGAGAAGCTTTCTTT.

The rearrangement links TRBV2 to TRBJ2-7, with 7 nucleotides matching TRBD1. The CDR3 is 12 amino acids. V shed 6 bases, J shed 3 bases, and the junction held 2 bases outside the gene matches. The V gene's germline CDR1 is SNHLY and CDR2 FYNNEI. The CDR3 nucleotides are TGTGCCAGCAGCGGGGACAGCTACGAGCAGTACTTC. Residues: CASSGDSYEQYF.

J is TRBJ1-1 and V is TRBV14; 8 nucleotides match TRBD1. This CDR3 region has 13 residues. After removal of 7 bases from V and 5 bases from J, the junction contained 6 bases not matched to a gene. The germline V gene has CDR1 SGHDN and CDR2 FVKESK. The CDR3 sequence: CASKQGVLTEAFF. The CDR3 DNA follows: TGTGCCAGCAAACAGGGGGTTCTAACTGAAGCTTTCTTT. Full variable domain (remainder filled in from reference TRBV14 and TRBJ1-1): EAGVTQFPSHSVIEKGQTVTLRCDPISGHDNLYWYRRVMGKEIKFLLHFVKESKQDESGMPNNRFLAERTGGTYSTLKVQPAELEDSGVYFCASKQGVLTEAFFGQGTRLTVV.

This chain uses TRBV5-5 with TRBJ1-4; TRBD1 agrees at 7 bases. Per the germline V gene, CDR1 is SGHKS and CDR2 is YYEKEE (reference sequence). The J segment lost 7 bases and the V segment lost 2 bases, leaving 5 bases of the junction unmatched. This CDR3 is built from 14 residues. CDR3 amino acids: CASSLQGNFEKLFF. As DNA, the CDR3 is TGTGCCAGCAGCTTACAGGGGAACTTTGAAAAACTGTTTTTT.

The chain uses TRBV11-1 and TRBJ1-2, with 8 bases matching TRBD1. Looked up from germline, CDR1 is SGHAT and CDR2 is FQDESV (reference sequence). This CDR3 comprises 13 residues. The V segment lost 1 base and the J segment 6 bases; nucleotides outside the gene matches: 1. The CDR3 DNA reads as TGTGCCAGCAGCTTAGTGACAGGGGATGGCTACACCTTC. Its translation: CASSLVTGDGYTF.

V and J are TRBV3-1 (or the pseudogene TRBV3-2) and TRBJ2-1, with 9 bases aligning to TRBD1. With V trimmed by 5 bases and J by 1 base, 12 bases remained unmatched. This CDR3 contains 18 residues. Germline V gives CDR1 LGHDT, CDR2 YNNKEL (reference sequence). The CDR3 bases are TGTGCCAGCAGCTCCCTTAATCCGGGACAGGGTTCCTACAATGAGCAGTTCTTC. Protein: CASSSLNPGQGSYNEQFF.

This clone was observed once. The V and J genes are TRBV16 and TRBJ1-2; TRBD1 agrees at 9 bases. This CDR3 comprises 18 residues. V gave up 2 bases and J gave up 8 bases; unmatched junction bases: 18. CDR1 and CDR2 from the germline V gene are KGHSY and FQNENV. CDR3 sequence reads: CASSQLPGTGIGSGGYTF. The CDR3 nucleotides read TGTGCCAGCAGCCAACTACCCGGGACAGGGATCGGTAGTGGGGGCTACACCTTC.

This clone appeared once. Here the CDR3 DNA reads TGCGCCAGCAGCTTTACCGCGGACAGCAACTATGGCTACACCTTC. Amino acids: CASSFTADSNYGYTF. The J gene is TRBJ1-2, the V gene TRBV5-1; possible D gene TRBD1, 6 bases. The CDR3 spans 15 residues. Looked up from germline, CDR1 is SGHRS and CDR2 is YFSETQ. Trimming took 2 bases from V and 2 from J, leaving 13 bases between them. Full variable domain (outside the CDR3, taken from reference TRBV5-1 and TRBJ1-2): KAGVTQTPRYLIKTRGQQVTLSCSPISGHRSVSWYQQTPGQGLQFLFEYFSETQRNKGNFPGRFSGRQFSNSRSEMNVSTLELGDSALYLCASSFTADSNYGYTFGSGTRLTVV.